The 18 T cell receptor beta chains below were found in one sample sequenced in a study of cytomegalovirus exposure and HLA in healthy donors. With 60 Vbeta and 13 Jbeta primers, the PCR was carried out. The table came from immunoSEQ multiplex PCR; TCRdb's copy has only in-frame clones and leaves some out. The repertoire has some 120,000 clones, around 10% of them found once; the top ten carry less than 4%. Sequencing used PBMCs. The receptors here all came from a man under 40 in good health and CMV-seronegative.

This clone was recorded a few times. The chain has TRBV5-1 and TRBJ1-2; D unresolved. V lost 0 bases and J 8 bases, leaving 14 bases between the germline ends. The CDR3 extends over 14 amino acids. In germline, CDR1 is SGHRS, CDR2 YFSETQ. In nucleotides, the CDR3 is TGCGCCAGCAGCTTGGCCCTCAGGCCCTTCGGCTACACCTTC. Amino acid sequence: CASSLALRPFGYTF.

The V and J genes are TRBV19 and TRBJ2-3; weak D call: TRBD2 (7 bases). The CDR3 contains 15 residues. Germline-derived CDR1 and CDR2 are LNHDA and SQIVND (reference sequence). The germline V and J ends were trimmed by 3 bases and 0 bases, with 10 bases remaining between them. CDR3 nucleotides: TGTGCCAGTAGTATCGGGGGGCGTAGCACAGATACGCAGTATTTT. Translating it yields CASSIGGRSTDTQYF. The full variable domain, its missing parts supplied by reference TRBV19 and TRBJ2-3, is DGGITQSPKYLFRKEGQNVTLSCEQNLNHDAMYWYRQDPGQGLRLIYYSQIVNDFQKGDIAEGYSVSREKKESFPLTVTSAQKNPTAFYLCASSIGGRSTDTQYFGPGTRLTVL.

This clone was detected only a few times. The genes are TRBV27 and TRBJ2-1; 7 nucleotides line up with TRBD1. CDR1 and CDR2 (germline): MNHEY, SMNVEV (reference sequence). The junction had 15 bases not matched to a gene; V was cut back by 5 bases and J by 8 bases. The CDR3 has 16 amino acids. The CDR3 DNA reads as TGTGCCAGCAGTCCCTCCTCGGGACAGAGGTCCCATGAGCAGTTCTTC. Amino acids: CASSPSSGQRSHEQFF.

This chain connects TRBV7-9 to TRBJ1-2; 9 nucleotides line up with TRBD1. The V segment lost 6 bases and the J segment 4 bases; nucleotides outside the gene matches: 15. Germline CDR1 is SEHNR and CDR2 is FQNEAQ (reference sequence). The CDR3 totals 17 residues. The CDR3 spells CASRFRDREGVGYGYTF. CDR3 in DNA: TGTGCCAGCAGGTTCCGGGACAGGGAAGGGGTAGGCTATGGCTACACCTTC.

This clone was found a few times. The CDR3 reads CASGGTWTGGYTF. The CDR3, as DNA: TGTGCCAGTGGGGGAACTTGGACAGGAGGCTACACCTTC. This chain links TRBV19 with TRBJ1-2; 7 bases are a match to TRBD1. This CDR3 region has 13 residues. The junction had 11 bases not matched to a gene; V was cut back by 8 bases and J by 8 bases. The germline gives CDR1 LNHDA, CDR2 SQIVND (reference sequence).

The chain couples TRBV11-2 to TRBJ2-1; D is ambiguous. There are 16 residues in the CDR3. Per germline, CDR1 SGHAT and CDR2 FQNNGV. Trimming took 1 base from V and 6 from J, leaving 16 bases between them. CDR3 residues: CASSLGGNPTSNEQFF. DNA for the CDR3: TGTGCCAGCAGCTTAGGAGGCAACCCCACTTCCAATGAGCAGTTCTTC.

J is TRBJ2-2 and V is TRBV7-6, with TRBD2 matching over 13 bases. This CDR3 spans 16 amino acids. The germline V gene encodes CDR1 SGHVS and CDR2 FNYEAQ. J was trimmed by 5 bases and V by 5 bases; bases with no gene match: 5. The CDR3 loop is CASSARLAGGTGELFF. In DNA form, the CDR3 reads TGTGCCAGCAGCGCCCGACTAGCGGGAGGTACCGGGGAGCTGTTTTTT.

This chain uses TRBV5-1 with TRBJ1-2; no reliable D call. V lost 4 bases, J lost 6 bases, and 7 bases lay in between. Germline CDR1 is SGHRS and CDR2 is YFSETQ. CDR3 length equals 11 residues. The CDR3 sequence: CASSEDNGYTF. The CDR3 bases are TGCGCCAGCAGCGAAGACAATGGCTACACCTTC.

This clone was observed a handful of times. The chain is built from TRBV5-1 and TRBJ1-2; TRBD1 is a possible D gene (6 bases). Germline CDR1 and CDR2: SGHRS and YFSETQ. CDR3 size: 16 residues. V lost 4 bases to trimming and J lost 5 bases, with 21 bases between them. As DNA, the CDR3 is TGCGCCAGCAGCCCCGGGCCGACAGGTAATCAGTATGGCTACACCTTC. Its protein is CASSPGPTGNQYGYTF.

There are a few counts of this clone. V usage is TRBV28 and J usage is TRBJ2-1; 9 nucleotides align to TRBD2. The length of the CDR3 is 13 residues. Per germline, CDR1 MDHEN and CDR2 SYDVKM. V gave up 6 bases and J gave up 6 bases; unmatched junction bases: 3. CDR3 sequence reads: CASRGLASNEQFF. The CDR3 DNA reads as TGTGCCAGCAGAGGACTAGCGAGCAATGAGCAGTTCTTC.

This rearrangement joins TRBV7-2 to TRBJ1-6; 7 positions agree with TRBD1. This CDR3 spans 15 amino acids. After removal of 7 bases from V and 5 bases from J, the junction contained 8 bases not matched to a gene. CDR1 is SGHTA and CDR2 is FQGNSA in the germline V gene. The CDR3 nucleotides are TGTGCCAGCACTTTGGACAGGCCTAATAATTCACCCCTCCACTTT. It specifies CASTLDRPNNSPLHF. Full variable domain (outside the CDR3, taken from reference TRBV7-2 and TRBJ1-6): GAGVSQSPSNKVTEKGKDVELRCDPISGHTALYWYRQSLGQGLEFLIYFQGNSAPDKSGLPSDRFSAERTGGSVSTLTIQRTQQEDSAVYLCASTLDRPNNSPLHFGNGTRLTVT.

This chain uses TRBV5-4 with TRBJ1-1; D perhaps matches TRBD1 (6 bases). Trimming took 5 bases from V and 1 from J, leaving 9 bases between them. Germline values: CDR1 SGHNT, CDR2 YYREEE (reference sequence). The CDR3 runs 13 residues. The CDR3 reads CASRQTGNTEAFF. CDR3 nucleotide sequence: TGTGCCAGCAGACAGACAGGGAACACTGAAGCTTTCTTT.

This clone turned up a few times. This chain joins TRBV11-2 and TRBJ1-3; D remains unclear. Trimming cost V 3 bases and J 4 bases, with 4 bases left between them. Germline V lookup: CDR1 SGHAT, CDR2 FQNNGV. This CDR3 spans 12 amino acids. The CDR3 bases are TGTGCCAGCAGCTTCGGGGGAAACACCATATATTTT. Translated: CASSFGGNTIYF.

Only a few counts were recorded for this clone. V usage is TRBV7-3 and J usage is TRBJ2-1, with D possibly matching TRBD1 (6 bases). The CDR3 sequence is 15 residues long. The V end was cut by 1 base, the J end by 7 bases, with 14 bases between. Looked up from germline, CDR1 is SGHTA and CDR2 is FQGTGA. CDR3: CASSLSSQGMNEQFF. The CDR3 nucleotides are TGTGCCAGCAGCTTAAGTTCCCAGGGGATGAATGAGCAGTTCTTC.

V gene TRBV4-1 combines with J gene TRBJ1-5; D is possibly TRBD1 (5 bases). The CDR3 is 17 amino acids. V dropped 1 base and J dropped 0 bases, with 13 bases sitting between them. Germline CDR1 is MGHRA and CDR2 is YSYEKL. The CDR3 region has the DNA TGCGCCAGCAGCCAAGTCGATATGGGACTTAGCAATCAGCCCCAGCATTTT. This sequence encodes CASSQVDMGLSNQPQHF.

In this sample, this clone turned up a few times. The V call is TRBV7-3, the J call TRBJ2-1; 7 bases match TRBD1. Trimming removed 5 bases from V and 6 bases from J; junction bases left unmatched: 10. Germline CDR1 SGHTA, CDR2 FQGTGA. The CDR3 is made up of 15 amino acids. CDR3 DNA: TGTGCCAGCAGCAGACAGGGTGTCCCCCTCAATGAGCAGTTCTTC. It specifies CASSRQGVPLNEQFF.

The chain has TRBV7-3 and TRBJ2-1; 7 nucleotides agree with TRBD2. The CDR3 contains 16 residues. J gave up 1 base and V 5 bases, and 8 bases lay outside the gene matches. CDR1 SGHTA and CDR2 FQGTGA come from the germline V gene. CDR3 amino acids: CASSLGGGTSYNEQFF. Here the CDR3 DNA reads TGTGCCAGCAGCCTCGGGGGAGGGACTTCCTACAATGAGCAGTTCTTC.

This clone appeared a few times. V is TRBV11-2 and J is TRBJ1-5; no definite D call. In germline, CDR1 is SGHAT, CDR2 FQNNGV. This CDR3 spans 13 amino acids. Trimming left V 1 base short and J 4 bases short, with 5 bases between. The CDR3 DNA follows: TGTGCCAGCAGCTTAGGGGCAAATCAGCCCCAGCATTTT. It codes for CASSLGANQPQHF.